This passage covers 18 T cell receptor beta chains from one sample sequenced in a study of metastatic and nonmetastatic thyroid tumors. Ahead of thyroid surgery, no patient had received treatment of any kind. TCRdb re-called the PCR reads via MiXCR. The table shows several thousand clones, with roughly 37% occurring only once. Sequenced sample: adjacent normal tissue. The receptors come from a female donor with papillary thyroid cancer or a benign thyroid nodule (not recorded which). Some clones in this sample may be carry-over from other donors' samples.

This chain connects TRBV7-2 to TRBJ1-5; TRBD1 matches 7 bases. Looked up from germline, CDR1 is SGHTA and CDR2 is FQGNSA. This CDR3 is built from 15 residues. After removal of 6 bases from V and 0 bases from J, the junction contained 5 bases not matched to a gene. The CDR3 sequence: CASSDRVGSNQPQHF. The CDR3 nucleotides read TGTGCCAGCAGTGACAGGGTGGGTAGCAATCAGCCCCAGCATTTT.

Within the sample, this clone is large. The chain is built from TRBV27 and TRBJ2-7, with 7 bases that match TRBD2. The junction had 10 bases not matched to a gene; V was cut back by 2 bases and J by 6 bases. The CDR3 spans 15 residues. CDR1 and CDR2 from the germline V gene are MNHEY and SMNVEV (reference sequence). This chain's CDR3 is CASSLRREGGFEQYF. CDR3 in DNA: TGTGCCAGCAGTTTACGCAGGGAGGGTGGGTTCGAGCAGTACTTC.

CDR3 residues: CSAIAGTDNQPQHF. The CDR3 nucleotides read TGCAGTGCTATTGCCGGGACAGATAATCAGCCCCAGCATTTT. This chain links TRBV20-1 with TRBJ1-5; 7 nucleotides agree with TRBD1. Per the germline V gene, CDR1 is DFQATT and CDR2 is SNEGSKA (reference sequence). The CDR3 spans 14 residues. The V segment lost 4 bases and the J segment 4 bases; nucleotides outside the gene matches: 7.

This chain connects TRBV11-2 to TRBJ2-7; D is possibly TRBD1 (5 bases). From germline, CDR1 is SGHAT and CDR2 FQNNGV. Trimming cost V 6 bases and J 4 bases, with 19 bases left between them. The CDR3 loop spans 15 amino acids. CDR3 in DNA: TGTGCCAGCAGTCATGAGCAGGGTTCTGAGTACGAGCAGTACTTC. It is translated as CASSHEQGSEYEQYF.

This clone was recorded only once. V and J are TRBV5-1 and TRBJ2-3, with a tentative D call TRBD1 (5 bases). V dropped 3 bases and J dropped 5 bases, with 13 bases sitting between them. This CDR3 has 14 residues. Germline V CDR1 and CDR2: SGHRS, YFSETQ. The CDR3 DNA sequence: TGCGCCAGCAGCTCGGGTTTAGGGGTAGATACGCAGTATTTT. The encoded protein is CASSSGLGVDTQYF.

The table lists this clone with many counts. V usage is TRBV3-1 and J usage is TRBJ2-3; D is possibly TRBD1 (6 bases). The V gene's germline CDR1 is LGHDT and CDR2 YNNKEL (reference sequence). V was pared by 4 bases and J by 6 bases, with 20 bases between. The CDR3 loop spans 16 amino acids. The CDR3 nucleotides are TGTGCCAGCAGCCTCCCCGGACAGACTATAGATGATACGCAGTATTTT. Translating gives CASSLPGQTIDDTQYF.

The chain couples TRBV20-1 to TRBJ2-7; 8 bases agree with TRBD1. Looked up from germline, CDR1 is DFQATT and CDR2 is SNEGSKA (reference sequence). V trimming: 0 bases; J trimming: 4 bases; junction bases outside the gene matches: 5. The CDR3 covers 14 residues. CDR3 nucleotide sequence: TGCAGTGCTAGAGATCGGGACAGGAATTACGAGCAGTACTTC. Amino acid sequence: CSARDRDRNYEQYF.

This chain connects TRBV20-1 to TRBJ1-5; 7 bases agree with TRBD1. The germline gives CDR1 DFQATT, CDR2 SNEGSKA (reference sequence). This CDR3 contains 13 residues. Unmatched junction bases numbered 10, after V lost 4 bases and J lost 10 bases. CDR3 residues: CSANSTGPVPQHF. The CDR3, as DNA: TGCAGTGCTAACTCGACAGGGCCAGTACCCCAGCATTTT.

This chain connects TRBV20-1 to TRBJ2-7, with 8 bases that match TRBD2. CDR1 is DFQATT, CDR2 SNEGSKA, per germline (reference sequence). The CDR3 is 14 amino acids. With V trimmed by 3 bases and J by 3 bases, 7 bases remained unmatched. CDR3 protein: CSAREYGTSYEQYF. CDR3 bases: TGCAGTGCTAGGGAATACGGGACTAGCTACGAGCAGTACTTC.

J is TRBJ2-7 and V is TRBV6-1; 8 bases are a match to TRBD1. Germline V gene lookup returns CDR1 MNHNS and CDR2 SASEGT. J gave up 2 bases and V 4 bases, and 4 bases lay outside the gene matches. This CDR3 has 14 residues. The CDR3 nucleotides are TGTGCCAGCAGTGTCGGACAGGGTCCCTACGAGCAGTACTTC. Protein sequence: CASSVGQGPYEQYF.

This clone was seen more than once but under ten times. Other nucleotide sequences in the sample specify the same CDR3. The chain joins TRBV6-1 to TRBJ2-7, with TRBD2 identical over 12 bases. V trimming: 5 bases; J trimming: 6 bases; junction bases outside the gene matches: 8. Germline assignment: CDR1 MNHNS and CDR2 SASEGT. The CDR3 consists of 15 residues. The CDR3 DNA reads as TGTGCCAGCAGTCCTACCAGGGGACTAGCGGGCGAGCAGTACTTC. Protein: CASSPTRGLAGEQYF.

This clone is large. The chain uses TRBV5-1 and TRBJ1-4; D gene uncertain. The V gene lost 5 bases and the J gene lost 8 bases, with 16 bases spanning the gap. CDR1 and CDR2 from the germline V gene are SGHRS and YFSETQ. The CDR3 covers 14 residues. The CDR3 region is CASSPEGSGEKLFF. CDR3 nucleotides: TGCGCCAGCAGTCCCGAGGGAAGTGGCGAAAAACTGTTTTTT.

This clone was seen a handful of times. The chain has TRBV6-1 and TRBJ2-3; possibly TRBD1 or TRBD2 for D (5 bases each). This CDR3 is built from 16 residues. Trimming pared 6 bases from V and 0 bases from J, leaving 16 bases between. In germline, CDR1 is MNHNS, CDR2 SASEGT. Written as DNA, the CDR3 is TGTGCCAGCAGGCCCAACGGGGACCCTAGCACAGATACGCAGTATTTT. This encodes CASRPNGDPSTDTQYF.

This rearrangement joins TRBV2 to TRBJ2-7, with D perhaps TRBD1 (5 bases). The CDR3 runs to 14 residues. Trimming removed 6 bases at V and 6 bases at J, with 18 bases between. Germline CDR1 is SNHLY and CDR2 is FYNNEI. For the CDR3, the DNA is TGTGCCAGCAGCGAGGTCGGCAGGGTGGGCGAGCAGTACTTC. Amino acid sequence: CASSEVGRVGEQYF.

The chain couples TRBV4-3 to TRBJ2-2; D gene unclear. This CDR3 has 13 residues. Germline assignment: CDR1 LGHNA and CDR2 YSLEER. V was clipped by 0 bases and J by 8 bases, with 7 bases between them. The CDR3 protein is CASSQDRIGELFF. The CDR3 region has the DNA TGCGCCAGCAGCCAAGATCGGATAGGGGAGCTGTTTTTT.

Note on this clone: The junction departs from the called germline gene at one end, perhaps through a read error. This sequence joins TRBV5-1 and TRBJ1-5; D unclear. The length of the CDR3 is 17 residues. Germline values: CDR1 SGHRS, CDR2 YFSETQ. CDR3 sequence: CASSLAKSGARYHPQHF. The DNA of the CDR3 is TGCGCCAGCAGCTTGGCTAAGTCGGGAGCCAGGTATCATCCCCAACATTTT.

This clone is labeled large. The chain has TRBV7-2 and TRBJ1-3; 10 positions agree with TRBD1. The germline V gene has CDR1 SGHTA and CDR2 FQGNSA. The CDR3 covers 16 residues. J was trimmed by 1 base and V by 5 bases; bases with no gene match: 5. The CDR3 region is CASSGRTGGSGNTIYF. CDR3 DNA: TGTGCCAGCAGCGGACGGACAGGGGGGTCTGGAAACACCATATATTTT.

This clone was found a few times. The genes are TRBV6-1 and TRBJ1-2; D may be TRBD1 (6 bases). V lost 7 bases to trimming and J lost 3 bases, with 18 bases between them. Germline V CDR1 and CDR2: MNHNS, SASEGT. The CDR3 is 15 amino acids. The CDR3 bases are TGTGCCAGCATGGGGCAATTTGACAGGCACTATGGCTACACCTTC. The encoded protein is CASMGQFDRHYGYTF.